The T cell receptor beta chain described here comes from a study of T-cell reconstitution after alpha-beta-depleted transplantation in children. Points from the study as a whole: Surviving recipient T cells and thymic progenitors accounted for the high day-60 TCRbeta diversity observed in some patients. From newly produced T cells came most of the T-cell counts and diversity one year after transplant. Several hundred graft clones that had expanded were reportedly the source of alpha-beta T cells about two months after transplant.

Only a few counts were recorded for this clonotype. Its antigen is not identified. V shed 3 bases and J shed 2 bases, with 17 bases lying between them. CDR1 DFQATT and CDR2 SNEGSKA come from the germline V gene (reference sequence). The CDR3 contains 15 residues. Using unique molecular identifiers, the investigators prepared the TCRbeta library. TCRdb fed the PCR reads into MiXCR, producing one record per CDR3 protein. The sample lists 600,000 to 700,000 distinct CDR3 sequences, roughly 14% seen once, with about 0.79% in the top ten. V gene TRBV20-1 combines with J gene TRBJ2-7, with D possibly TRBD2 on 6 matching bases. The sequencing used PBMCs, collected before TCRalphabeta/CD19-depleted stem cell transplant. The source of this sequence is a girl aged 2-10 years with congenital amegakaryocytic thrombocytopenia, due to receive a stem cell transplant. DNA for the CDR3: TGCAGTGCTAGTCCTGCTTGGGGGGTAGCCTACGAGCAGTACTTC. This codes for CSASPAWGVAYEQYF.